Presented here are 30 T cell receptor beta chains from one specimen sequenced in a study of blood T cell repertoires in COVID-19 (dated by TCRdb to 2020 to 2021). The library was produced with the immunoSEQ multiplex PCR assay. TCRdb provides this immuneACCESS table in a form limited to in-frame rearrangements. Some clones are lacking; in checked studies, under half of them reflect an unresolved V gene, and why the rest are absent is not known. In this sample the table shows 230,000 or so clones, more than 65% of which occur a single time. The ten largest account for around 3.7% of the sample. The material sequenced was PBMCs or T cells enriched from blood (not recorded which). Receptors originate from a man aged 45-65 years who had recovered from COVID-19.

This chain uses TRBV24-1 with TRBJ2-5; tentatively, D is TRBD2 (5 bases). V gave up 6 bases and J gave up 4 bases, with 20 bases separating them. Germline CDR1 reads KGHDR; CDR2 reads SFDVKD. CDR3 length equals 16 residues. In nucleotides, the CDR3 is TGTGCCACCAGTCGCCGCGAGGGTTTTGGCCCAGAGACCCAGTACTTC. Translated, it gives CATSRREGFGPETQYF.

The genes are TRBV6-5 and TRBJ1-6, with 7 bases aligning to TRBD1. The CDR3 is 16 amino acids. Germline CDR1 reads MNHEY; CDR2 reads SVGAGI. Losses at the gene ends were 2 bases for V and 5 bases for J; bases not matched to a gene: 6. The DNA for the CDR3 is TGTGCCAGCAGTTACACACAGGGGCTAAATAATTCACCCCTCCACTTT. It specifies CASSYTQGLNNSPLHF.

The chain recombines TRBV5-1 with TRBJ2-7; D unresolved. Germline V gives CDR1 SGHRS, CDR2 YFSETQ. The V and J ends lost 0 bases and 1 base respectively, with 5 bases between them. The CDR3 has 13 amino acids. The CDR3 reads CASSLAVSYEQYF. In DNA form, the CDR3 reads TGCGCCAGCAGCTTGGCCGTGTCCTACGAGCAGTACTTC.

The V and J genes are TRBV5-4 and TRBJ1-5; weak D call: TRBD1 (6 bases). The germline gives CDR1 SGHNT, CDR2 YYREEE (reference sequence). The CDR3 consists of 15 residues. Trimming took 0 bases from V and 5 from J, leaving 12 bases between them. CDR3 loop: CASSLGGHADQPQHF. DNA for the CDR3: TGTGCCAGCAGCTTGGGGGGACACGCCGATCAGCCCCAGCATTTT. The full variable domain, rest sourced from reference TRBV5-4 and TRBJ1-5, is ETGVTQSPTHLIKTRGQQVTLRCSSQSGHNTVSWYQQALGQGPQFIFQYYREEENGRGNFPPRFSGLQFPNYSSELNVNALELDDSALYLCASSLGGHADQPQHFGDGTRLSIL.

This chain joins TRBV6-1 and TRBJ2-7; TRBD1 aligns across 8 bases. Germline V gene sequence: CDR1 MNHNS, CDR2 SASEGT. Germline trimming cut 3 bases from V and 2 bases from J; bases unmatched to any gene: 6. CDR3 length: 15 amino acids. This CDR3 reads CASSDYRDRTYEQYF. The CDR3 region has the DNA TGTGCCAGCAGTGATTACCGGGACAGGACCTACGAGCAGTACTTC.

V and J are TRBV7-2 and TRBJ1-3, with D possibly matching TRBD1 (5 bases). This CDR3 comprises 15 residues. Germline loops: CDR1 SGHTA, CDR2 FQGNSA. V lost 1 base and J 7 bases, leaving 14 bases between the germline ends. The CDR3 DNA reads TGTGCCAGCAGCTTAGATGTCCGGCGGGGGAACACCATATATTTT. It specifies CASSLDVRRGNTIYF.

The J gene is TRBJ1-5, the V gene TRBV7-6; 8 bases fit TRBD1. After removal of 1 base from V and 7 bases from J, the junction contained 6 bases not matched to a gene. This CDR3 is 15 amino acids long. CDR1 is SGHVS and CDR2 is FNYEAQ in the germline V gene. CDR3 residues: CASSLGAGGLQPQHF. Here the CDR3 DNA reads TGTGCCAGCAGCTTAGGAGCAGGGGGCTTACAGCCCCAGCATTTT. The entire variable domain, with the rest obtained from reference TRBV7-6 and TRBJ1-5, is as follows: GAGVSQSPRYKVTKRGQDVALRCDPISGHVSLYWYRQALGQGPEFLTYFNYEAQQDKSGLPNDRFSAERPEGSISTLTIQRTEQRDSAMYRCASSLGAGGLQPQHFGDGTRLSIL.

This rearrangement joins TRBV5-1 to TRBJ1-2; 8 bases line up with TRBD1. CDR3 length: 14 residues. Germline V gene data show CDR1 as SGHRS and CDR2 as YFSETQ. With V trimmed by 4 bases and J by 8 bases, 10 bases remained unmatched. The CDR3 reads CASSLDRALWGYTF. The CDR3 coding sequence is TGCGCCAGCAGCCTGGACAGGGCCCTGTGGGGCTACACCTTC.

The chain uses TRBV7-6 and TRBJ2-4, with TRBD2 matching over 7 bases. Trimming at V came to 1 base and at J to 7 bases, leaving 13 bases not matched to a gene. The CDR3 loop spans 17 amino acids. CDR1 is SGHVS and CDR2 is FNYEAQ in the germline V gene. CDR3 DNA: TGTGCCAGCAGCTTAGGGATCGGGGGAGGGCCTAGGAACATTCAGTACTTC. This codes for CASSLGIGGGPRNIQYF.

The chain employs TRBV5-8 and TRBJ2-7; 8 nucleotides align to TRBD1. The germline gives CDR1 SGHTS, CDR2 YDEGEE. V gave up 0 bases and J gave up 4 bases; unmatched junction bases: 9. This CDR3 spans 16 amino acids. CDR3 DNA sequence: TGTGCCAGCAGCTTGGCCACAGGGGGGCTAGCGTACGAGCAGTACTTC. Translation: CASSLATGGLAYEQYF.

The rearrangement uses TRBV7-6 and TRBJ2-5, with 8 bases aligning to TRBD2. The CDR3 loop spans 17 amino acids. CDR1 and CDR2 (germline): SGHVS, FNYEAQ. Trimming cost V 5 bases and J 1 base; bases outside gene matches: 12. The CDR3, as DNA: TGTGCCAGCAGCCCCCCCTCCCCTCTAGCGGGCCAAGAGACCCAGTACTTC. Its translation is CASSPPSPLAGQETQYF.

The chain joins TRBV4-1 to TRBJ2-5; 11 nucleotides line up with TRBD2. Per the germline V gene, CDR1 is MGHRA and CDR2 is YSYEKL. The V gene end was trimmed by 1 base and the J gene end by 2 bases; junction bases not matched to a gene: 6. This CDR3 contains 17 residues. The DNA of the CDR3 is TGCGCCAGCAGCCAAGTATGGCTAGCGGGGGGACAAGAGACCCAGTACTTC. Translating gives CASSQVWLAGGQETQYF.

The CDR3 nucleotides read TGCGCCAGCAGCCACGAGGTCTCCTACGAGCAGTACTTC. It translates to CASSHEVSYEQYF. The V and J genes are TRBV4-1 and TRBJ2-7; D unresolved. This CDR3 contains 13 residues. CDR1 is MGHRA, CDR2 YSYEKL, per germline. V lost 3 bases and J 0 bases, leaving 6 bases between the germline ends.

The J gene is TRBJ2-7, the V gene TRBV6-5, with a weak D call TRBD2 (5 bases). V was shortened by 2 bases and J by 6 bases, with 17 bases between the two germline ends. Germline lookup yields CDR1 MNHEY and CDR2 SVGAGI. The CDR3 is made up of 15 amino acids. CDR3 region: CASSYVSSGLGEQYF. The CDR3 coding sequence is TGTGCCAGCAGTTACGTTTCCTCGGGGTTGGGCGAGCAGTACTTC.

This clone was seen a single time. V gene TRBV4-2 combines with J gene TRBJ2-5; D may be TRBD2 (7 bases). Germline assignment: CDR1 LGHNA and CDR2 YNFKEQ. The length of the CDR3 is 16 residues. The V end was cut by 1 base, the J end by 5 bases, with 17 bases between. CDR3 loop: CASSQARGGAGETQYF. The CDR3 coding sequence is TGTGCCAGCAGCCAAGCTCGAGGGGGGGCCGGGGAGACCCAGTACTTC.

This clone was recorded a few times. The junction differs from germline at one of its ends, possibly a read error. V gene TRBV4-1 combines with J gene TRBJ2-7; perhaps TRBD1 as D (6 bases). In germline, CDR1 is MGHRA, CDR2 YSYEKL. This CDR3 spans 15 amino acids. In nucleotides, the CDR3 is TGCGCCAGCAGCCAAGCTCAGGGGACCACCTACGTGCAGTACTTC. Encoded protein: CASSQAQGTTYVQYF.

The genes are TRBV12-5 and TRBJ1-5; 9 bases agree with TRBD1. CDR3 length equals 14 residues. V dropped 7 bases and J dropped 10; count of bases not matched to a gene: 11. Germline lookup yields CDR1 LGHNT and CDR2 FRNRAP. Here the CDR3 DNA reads TGTGCTAGTGTCTACAGACAGGGGGTCGGCCCCCAGCATTTT. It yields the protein CASVYRQGVGPQHF.

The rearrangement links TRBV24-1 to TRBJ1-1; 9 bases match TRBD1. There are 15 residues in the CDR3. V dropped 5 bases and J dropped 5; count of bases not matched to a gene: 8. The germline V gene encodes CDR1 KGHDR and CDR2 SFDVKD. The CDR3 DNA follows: TGTGCCACCAGTGCTTCGGACAGGGGCGTTACTGAAGCTTTCTTT. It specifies CATSASDRGVTEAFF.

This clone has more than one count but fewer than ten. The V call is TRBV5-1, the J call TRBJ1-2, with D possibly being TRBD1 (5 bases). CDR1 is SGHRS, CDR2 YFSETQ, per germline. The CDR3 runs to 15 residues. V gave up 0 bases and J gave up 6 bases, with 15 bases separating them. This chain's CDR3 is CASSLAGQQGDGYTF. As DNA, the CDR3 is TGCGCCAGCAGCTTGGCCGGGCAGCAAGGGGATGGCTACACCTTC.

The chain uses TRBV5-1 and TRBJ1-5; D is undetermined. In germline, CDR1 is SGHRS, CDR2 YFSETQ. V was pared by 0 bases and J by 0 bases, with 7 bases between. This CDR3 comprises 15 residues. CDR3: CASSLAGSSNQPQHF. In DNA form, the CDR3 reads TGCGCCAGCAGCTTGGCCGGGAGTAGCAATCAGCCCCAGCATTTT.

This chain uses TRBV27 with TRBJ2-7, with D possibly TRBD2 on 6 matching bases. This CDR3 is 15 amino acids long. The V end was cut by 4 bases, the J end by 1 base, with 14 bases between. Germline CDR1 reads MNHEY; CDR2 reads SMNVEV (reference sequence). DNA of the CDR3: TGTGCCAGCAGTTCGCTAGCGCTATCTTCCTACGAGCAGTACTTC. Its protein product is CASSSLALSSYEQYF.

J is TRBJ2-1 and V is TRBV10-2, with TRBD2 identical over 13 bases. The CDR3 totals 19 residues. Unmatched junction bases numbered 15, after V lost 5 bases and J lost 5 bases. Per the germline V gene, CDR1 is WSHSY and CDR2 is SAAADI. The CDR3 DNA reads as TGCGCCAGCAGTTCGTTTAGTACCACTGGACTAGCGGGAGACAATGAGCAGTTCTTC. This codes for CASSSFSTTGLAGDNEQFF.

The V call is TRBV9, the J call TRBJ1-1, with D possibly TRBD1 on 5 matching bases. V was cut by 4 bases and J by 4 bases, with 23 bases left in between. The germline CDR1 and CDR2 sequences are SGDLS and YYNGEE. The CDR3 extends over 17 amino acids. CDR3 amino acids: CASSPSPGIEISTEAFF. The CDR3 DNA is TGTGCCAGCAGCCCCTCCCCAGGGATAGAAATATCCACTGAAGCTTTCTTT.

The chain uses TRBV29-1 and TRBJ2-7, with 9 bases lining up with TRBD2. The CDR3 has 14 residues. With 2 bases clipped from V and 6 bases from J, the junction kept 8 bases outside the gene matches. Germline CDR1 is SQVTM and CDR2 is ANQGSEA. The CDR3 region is CSVEYLAGMGEQYF. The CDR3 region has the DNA TGCAGCGTTGAATACCTAGCGGGAATGGGCGAGCAGTACTTC.

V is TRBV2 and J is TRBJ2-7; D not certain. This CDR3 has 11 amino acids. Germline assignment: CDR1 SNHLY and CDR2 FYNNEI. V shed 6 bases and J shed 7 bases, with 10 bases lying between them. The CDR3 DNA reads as TGTGCCAGCAGAAATTCTAGGGAGCAGTACTTC. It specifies CASRNSREQYF.

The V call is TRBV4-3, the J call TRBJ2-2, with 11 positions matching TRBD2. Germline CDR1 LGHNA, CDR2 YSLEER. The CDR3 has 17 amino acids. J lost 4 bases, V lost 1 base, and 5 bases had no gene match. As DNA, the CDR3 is TGCGCCAGCAGCCAAGCGCTAGCGGGAGGCTTCACCGGGGAGCTGTTTTTT. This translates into CASSQALAGGFTGELFF.

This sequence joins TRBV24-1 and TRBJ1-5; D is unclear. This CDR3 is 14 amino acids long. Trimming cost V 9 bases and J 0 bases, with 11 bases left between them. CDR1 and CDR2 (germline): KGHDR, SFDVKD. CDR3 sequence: CATRPGGSNQPQHF. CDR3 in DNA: TGTGCCACCCGCCCGGGAGGTAGCAATCAGCCCCAGCATTTT.

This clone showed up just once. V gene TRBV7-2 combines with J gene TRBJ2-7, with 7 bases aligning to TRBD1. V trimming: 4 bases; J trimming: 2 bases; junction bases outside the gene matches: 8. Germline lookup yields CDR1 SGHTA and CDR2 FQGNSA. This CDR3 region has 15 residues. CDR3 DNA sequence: TGTGCCAGCAGCTCCGCCGACAGGGCAACCTACGAGCAGTACTTC. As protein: CASSSADRATYEQYF.

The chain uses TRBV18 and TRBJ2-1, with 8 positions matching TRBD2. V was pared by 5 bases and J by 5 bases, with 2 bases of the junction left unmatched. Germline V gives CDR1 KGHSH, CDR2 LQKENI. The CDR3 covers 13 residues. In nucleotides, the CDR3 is TGTGCCAGCTCAACACTAGCGGACAATGAGCAGTTCTTC. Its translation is CASSTLADNEQFF.

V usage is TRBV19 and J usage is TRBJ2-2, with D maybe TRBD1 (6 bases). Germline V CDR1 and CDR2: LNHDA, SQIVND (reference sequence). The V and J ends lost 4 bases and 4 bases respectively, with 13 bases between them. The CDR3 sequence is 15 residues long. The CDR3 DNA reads TGTGCCAGTAGTACCCGGACAGCCCCCACCGGGGAGCTGTTTTTT. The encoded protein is CASSTRTAPTGELFF.